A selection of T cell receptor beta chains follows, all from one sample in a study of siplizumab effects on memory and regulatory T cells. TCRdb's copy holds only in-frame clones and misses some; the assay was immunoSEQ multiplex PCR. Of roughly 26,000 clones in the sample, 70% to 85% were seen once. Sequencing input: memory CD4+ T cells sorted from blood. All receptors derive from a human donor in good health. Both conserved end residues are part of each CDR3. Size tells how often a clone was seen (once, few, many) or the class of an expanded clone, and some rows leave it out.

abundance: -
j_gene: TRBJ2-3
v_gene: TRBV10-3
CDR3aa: CAISEGAGLTDTQYF

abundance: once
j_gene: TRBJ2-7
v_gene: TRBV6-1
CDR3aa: CANGDSFSYEQYF

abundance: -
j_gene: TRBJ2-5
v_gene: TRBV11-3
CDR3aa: CASSLGASGGQETQYF

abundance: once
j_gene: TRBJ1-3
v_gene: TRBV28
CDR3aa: CASSPVGSGNTIYF

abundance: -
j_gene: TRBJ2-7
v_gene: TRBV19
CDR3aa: CASSPNLGGEQYF

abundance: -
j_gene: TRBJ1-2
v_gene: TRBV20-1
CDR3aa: CSARPVDIPTF

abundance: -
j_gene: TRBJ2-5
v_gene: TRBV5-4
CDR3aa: CASSLGGVVGETQYF

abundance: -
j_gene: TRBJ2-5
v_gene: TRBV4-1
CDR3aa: CASSQDLTSGTQYF

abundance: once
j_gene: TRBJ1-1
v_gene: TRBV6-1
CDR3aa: CASSGRGGSTEAFF

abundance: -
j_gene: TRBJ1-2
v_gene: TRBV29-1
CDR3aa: CSVRFGNGYTF

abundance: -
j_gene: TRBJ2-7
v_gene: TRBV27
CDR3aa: CASSRLAGGWGSYEQYF

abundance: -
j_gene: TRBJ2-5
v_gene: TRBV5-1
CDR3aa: CASSSPGLYGETQYF

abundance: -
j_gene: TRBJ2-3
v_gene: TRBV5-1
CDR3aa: CASSTPREGLGDTQYF

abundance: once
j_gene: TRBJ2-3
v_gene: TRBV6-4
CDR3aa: CASSDSGGTDTQYF

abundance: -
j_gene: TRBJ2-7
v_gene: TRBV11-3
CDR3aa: CASSPSPTGDEQYF

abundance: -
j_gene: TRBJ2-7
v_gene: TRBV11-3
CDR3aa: CASSSTFGEQYF

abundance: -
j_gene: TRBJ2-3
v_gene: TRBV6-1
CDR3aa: CASSRQSGDTQYF

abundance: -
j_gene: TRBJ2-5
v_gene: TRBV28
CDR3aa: CASRQGPGQGAMETQYF